Included here is one TCR beta chain sequence, with context. Its antigen remains unknown. This entry comes from a study of T cells in localized non-small cell lung cancer. Overall study findings and caveats: Detection in adjacent lung was observed for a median 57 of the top 100 tumor clones. Greater blood T cell density accompanied longer overall survival. The greatest T cell clonality was found in uninvolved adjacent lung (higher than in tumor). Heterogeneity cannot be ruled out, as sequencing used one tumor region only.

Only in-frame clones appear in the TCRdb table, and some are missing; sequencing was by immunoSEQ multiplex PCR. The table lists almost 65,000 clones, 90% of them singletons. The sequences come from peripheral blood, collected before any cancer treatment. The TCR originated in a woman aged 35-75 years with stage I lung adenocarcinoma.

CDR3 in DNA: TGTGCCAGCAGCTTGGGACAGGCGCTCTTCACCGGGGAGCTGTTTTTT. Protein sequence: CASSLGQALFTGELFF. The rearrangement joins TRBV7-6 to TRBJ2-2, with 8 bases matching TRBD1. J was trimmed by 4 bases and V by 3 bases; bases with no gene match: 7. From germline, CDR1 is SGHVS and CDR2 FNYEAQ. This CDR3 is built from 16 residues.